This T cell receptor beta chain was found in a study of blood T cell repertoires in COVID-19. For the study at large: Samples came from the United States, Italy and Spain, spanning acute and convalescent COVID-19. PBMCs, B-cell-depleted T cells, or T cells provided the cDNA or gDNA that made up the material.

V shed 5 bases, J shed 8 bases, and the junction held 8 bases outside the gene matches. This CDR3 region has 13 residues. Germline loops: CDR1 SGHRS, CDR2 YFSETQ. In the original workflow: Nucleated cell number was recorded as an estimate derived from reference gene primer amplification. Assay used: immunoSEQ multiplex PCR; TCRdb lists only in-frame clones, some missing. The V and J calls and clone size were taken over from that table, and D and trimming were inferred from the DNA. The table records about 130,000 clones, around 83% of them present only once. Regarding this clone: The same CDR3 is also encoded by other DNA sequences in this sample.

The sequence was collected from a man in his fifties or sixties with acute or convalescent COVID-19. The specimen sequenced was peripheral blood. The chain joins TRBV5-1 to TRBJ1-2; 8 bases align to TRBD1. Here the CDR3 reads CASSPGQGDGYTF. CDR3 bases: TGCGCCAGCAGTCCCGGACAGGGAGACGGCTACACCTTC.